This entry features one TCR beta chain sequence. These data are taken from a study of blood T cell repertoires in COVID-19. Study context: T cells, B-cell-depleted T cells, or PBMCs supplied cDNA or gDNA.

The data were produced by immunoSEQ multiplex PCR, yet TCRdb's version contains in-frame clones alone and is incomplete. The data hold under 75,000 clones, with more than 80% observed a single time. Germline values: CDR1 KGHDR, CDR2 SFDVKD. Between the trimmed V and J ends, which lost 0 bases and 10 bases, there was a span of 9 bases. The CDR3 spans 13 residues. The chain carries TRBV24-1 and TRBJ1-5, with no clear D. This receptor was identified in a man in his fifties or sixties with acute or convalescent COVID-19. Sequencing input: peripheral blood. The CDR3 here is CATSDLRSGPQHF. The CDR3 DNA reads TGTGCCACCAGTGATTTGCGCAGCGGTCCCCAGCATTTT.